The present T cell receptor beta chain was sequenced within a study of CD8+CD57+ T cells in acquired aplastic anemia. Study-level information: Sorted CD4+ and CD8+ cells yielded about 3.1 ug of DNA on average.

Genomic DNA templated the TCR beta VDJ and CDR3 profiling. In TCRdb, the reads were re-called with MiXCR into one record per CDR3 protein. The table records 150,000 to 200,000 distinct CDR3 sequences, 50% to 65% of them present only once. As regards this clonotype: Its target is unknown.

Overall study findings and caveats: Researchers reported that CD8+ Simpson's diversity was not significantly different in patients versus controls. Overlap between patients and controls comprised about 28 CD8+ CDR3 sequences.

Patients sequenced had flow cytometry evidence of CD8+CD57+ cell expansion. The cohort consisted entirely of patients having severe acquired aplastic anemia. The sequence came from a human donor with aplastic anemia. Specimen: sorted CD4+, CD8+, or CD8+CD57+ T cells (not recorded which) from PBMCs.

CDR3 residues: CAIKMTSSSNSPLHF. CDR3 nucleotides: TGTGCCATCAAGATGACGTCGTCTTCTAATTCACCCCTCCACTTT. This chain uses TRBV10-3 with TRBJ1-6; D unclear. Trimming took 7 bases from V and 6 from J, leaving 16 bases between them. Germline V gene lookup returns CDR1 ENHRY and CDR2 SYGVKD. This CDR3 has 15 amino acids.